Below, 14 T cell receptor beta chains from the same sample are listed, as sequenced in a study of blood T cell repertoires in COVID-19 (dated by TCRdb to 2018 to 2020). Library preparation employed the immunoSEQ multiplex PCR assay. Imported from immuneACCESS, the table was reduced by TCRdb to in-frame sequences with V and J called. These copies leave out some clones; in studies compared against another copy, an unresolved V gene accounts for under half, and the cause of the remainder is not known. Within this sample are about 64,000 clones, with under 95% of them counted one time only. Less than 2% of the sample lies in the top ten. Sequencing used peripheral blood. These receptors all stem from a human donor in a cohort sampled during active COVID-19.

The J gene is TRBJ2-3, the V gene TRBV9; TRBD1 agrees at 7 bases. The CDR3 covers 15 residues. The V segment lost 0 bases and the J segment 3 bases; nucleotides outside the gene matches: 4. Germline values: CDR1 SGDLS, CDR2 YYNGEE. This CDR3 reads CASSVGQGLTDTQYF. CDR3 sequence (DNA): TGTGCCAGCAGCGTAGGACAGGGTTTAACAGATACGCAGTATTTT.

The CDR3 here is CASSDLQGASGKLFF. The CDR3 DNA reads as TGTGCCAGTAGTGACCTACAGGGCGCTTCAGGAAAACTGTTTTTT. The genes are TRBV19 and TRBJ1-4, with D maybe TRBD1 (6 bases). V lost 5 bases, J lost 10 bases, and 20 bases lay in between. The CDR3 length is 15 residues. Germline V gene sequence: CDR1 LNHDA, CDR2 SQIVND (reference sequence).

In the case of this clone: Within the sample, other DNA sequences also encode this same CDR3. The J gene is TRBJ2-7, the V gene TRBV19; 7 bases match TRBD2. Trimming removed 3 bases from V and 3 bases from J; junction bases left unmatched: 2. Germline V gene sequence: CDR1 LNHDA, CDR2 SQIVND (reference sequence). This CDR3 has 13 amino acids. The CDR3 protein is CASSMGGGYEQYF. The CDR3 DNA follows: TGTGCCAGTAGTATGGGGGGGGGCTACGAGCAGTACTTC.

This chain links TRBV11-3 with TRBJ2-1; 7 bases line up with TRBD2. Germline CDR1 reads SGHNT; CDR2 reads YENEEA. This CDR3 contains 11 residues. V trimming: 8 bases; J trimming: 10 bases; junction bases outside the gene matches: 5. The CDR3 region is CASRGVDEQFF. The CDR3 DNA reads TGTGCCAGCCGGGGGGTAGACGAGCAGTTCTTC.

This chain connects TRBV27 to TRBJ2-3; D may be TRBD1 (6 bases). Germline V gives CDR1 MNHEY, CDR2 SMNVEV (reference sequence). The CDR3 is made up of 14 amino acids. Trimming left V 6 bases short and J 4 bases short, with 14 bases between. The DNA of the CDR3 is TGTGCCAGCAGGGGCGGTTGGGGGCCAGATACGCAGTATTTT. Translating gives CASRGGWGPDTQYF.

The chain combines TRBV5-3 with TRBJ2-3; 13 bases match TRBD2. TRBV5-3 falls under the ORF class, with uncertain function. The CDR3 covers 17 residues. The V and J ends lost 5 bases and 6 bases, in that order; junction bases with no gene match: 12. The CDR3 here is CARRDPLAGGTSDTQYF. The DNA for the CDR3 is TGTGCCAGAAGGGACCCACTAGCGGGAGGGACATCTGATACGCAGTATTTT.

This rearrangement joins TRBV24-1 to TRBJ2-5, with a tentative D call TRBD2 (6 bases). The CDR3 contains 16 residues. Trimming took off 8 bases at V and 5 bases at J, with 23 bases between the two ends. CDR1 and CDR2 (germline): KGHDR, SFDVKD. The CDR3 reads CATTRAGTGIRETQYF. The DNA of the CDR3 is TGTGCCACCACCCGAGCGGGCACCGGAATCCGTGAGACCCAGTACTTC.

The rearrangement joins TRBV3-1 (or the pseudogene TRBV3-2) to TRBJ2-7; 13 nucleotides agree with TRBD2. Germline V gene lookup returns CDR1 LGHDT and CDR2 YNNKEL (reference sequence). The CDR3 has 15 amino acids. After removal of 4 bases from V and 3 bases from J, the junction contained 3 bases not matched to a gene. CDR3: CASSRRTSGSYEQYF. The CDR3 nucleotides read TGTGCCAGCAGCCGGAGGACTAGCGGGAGCTACGAGCAGTACTTC.

The chain carries TRBV6-2 or TRBV6-3 and TRBJ2-7; 8 bases fit TRBD1. V lost 5 bases to trimming and J lost 7 bases; unmatched junction nucleotides: 25. The CDR3 is made up of 19 amino acids. CDR1 and CDR2 from the germline V gene are MNHEY and SVGEGT. In nucleotides, the CDR3 is TGTGCCAGCAGTCTGACGTGGGGGGCAGGGGGCAAAATCCCCCCGGAGCAGTACTTC. Translation: CASSLTWGAGGKIPPEQYF.

The gene calls are TRBV27 and TRBJ2-1; 12 positions agree with TRBD2. The germline gives CDR1 MNHEY, CDR2 SMNVEV (reference sequence). The V and J ends lost 5 bases and 8 bases, in that order; junction bases with no gene match: 16. The CDR3 length is 18 residues. The CDR3 protein is CASSQVALAGGPAYEQFF. The CDR3 DNA follows: TGTGCCAGCAGTCAAGTAGCCCTAGCGGGAGGGCCGGCGTATGAGCAGTTCTTC.

This chain connects TRBV5-1 to TRBJ2-3; a possible D gene is TRBD2 (6 bases). Germline-derived CDR1 and CDR2 are SGHRS and YFSETQ. Trimming left V 7 bases short and J 0 bases short, with 27 bases between. This CDR3 is built from 19 residues. CDR3 amino acids: CASGTGTPVPRGSTDTQYF. CDR3 nucleotides: TGCGCCAGCGGCACCGGGACTCCGGTTCCTCGCGGGAGCACAGATACGCAGTATTTT.

The V call is TRBV7-2, the J call TRBJ1-2; 11 bases are shared with TRBD1. The germline gives CDR1 SGHTA, CDR2 FQGNSA. V lost 4 bases, J lost 3 bases, and 1 base stayed unmatched. The CDR3 is 14 residues long. The CDR3 nucleotides are TGTGCCAGCAGCTCGGACAGGGGGCACTATGGCTACACCTTC. The encoded protein is CASSSDRGHYGYTF.

The rearrangement joins TRBV14 to TRBJ1-1; D is unresolved. V was pared by 5 bases and J by 1 base, with 14 bases between. The CDR3 contains 15 residues. Germline CDR1 reads SGHDN; CDR2 reads FVKESK. Here the CDR3 reads CASSWPLIRNTEAFF. In nucleotides, the CDR3 is TGTGCCAGCAGCTGGCCCCTTATTCGGAACACTGAAGCTTTCTTT. Full variable domain (outside the CDR3, taken from reference TRBV14 and TRBJ1-1): EAGVTQFPSHSVIEKGQTVTLRCDPISGHDNLYWYRRVMGKEIKFLLHFVKESKQDESGMPNNRFLAERTGGTYSTLKVQPAELEDSGVYFCASSWPLIRNTEAFFGQGTRLTVV.

The V and J genes are TRBV4-3 and TRBJ2-5; TRBD2 matches 12 bases. Germline values: CDR1 LGHNA, CDR2 YSLEER. This CDR3 is 18 amino acids long. V shed 4 bases, J shed 4 bases, and the junction held 13 bases outside the gene matches. CDR3 sequence: CASSRRPTTSGRGETQYF. CDR3 coding DNA: TGCGCCAGCAGCCGACGGCCAACGACTAGCGGGAGAGGAGAGACCCAGTACTTC.